This T cell receptor beta chain was captured by sequencing in a study of T cells after yellow fever vaccination. Study-wide results and caveats: Weaker overall, the secondary response nonetheless peaked faster (day 5 versus 15).

On this clonotype: Its antigen is currently unknown.

A process of 5'RACE template switching, which added a universal primer site and UMIs, was used to make TCR cDNA. MiXCR was run by TCRdb on the 5' RACE reads, yielding one entry per CDR3 protein. The sample has 620,000 or so distinct CDR3 sequences, about 12% seen once. The ends were cut back, 0 bases at V and 3 bases at J, with 21 bases in the middle. The germline V gene has CDR1 LGHNA and CDR2 YSLEER. The CDR3 covers 18 residues. Sequenced material: PBMCs, taken on the day of the yellow fever booster vaccination. The chain carries TRBV4-3 and TRBJ2-7; possible D gene TRBD2, 5 bases. The receptor was isolated from a man aged 25 to 40 who received the YFV17D yellow fever vaccine. CDR3 amino acids: CASSQDGDEGAPYYEQYF. The CDR3 DNA follows: TGCGCCAGCAGCCAAGATGGGGATGAGGGAGCCCCGTACTACGAGCAGTACTTC.